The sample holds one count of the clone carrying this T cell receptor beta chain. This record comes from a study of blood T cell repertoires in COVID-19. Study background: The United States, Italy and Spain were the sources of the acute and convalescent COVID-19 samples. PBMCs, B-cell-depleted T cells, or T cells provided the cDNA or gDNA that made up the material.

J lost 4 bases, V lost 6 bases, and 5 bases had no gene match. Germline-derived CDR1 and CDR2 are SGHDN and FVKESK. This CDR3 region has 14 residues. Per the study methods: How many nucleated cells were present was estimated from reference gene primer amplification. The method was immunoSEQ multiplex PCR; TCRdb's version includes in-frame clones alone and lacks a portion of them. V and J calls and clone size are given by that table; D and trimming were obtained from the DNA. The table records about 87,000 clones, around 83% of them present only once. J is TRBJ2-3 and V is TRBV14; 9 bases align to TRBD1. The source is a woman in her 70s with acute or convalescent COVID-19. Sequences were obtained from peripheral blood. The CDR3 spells CASRRQGGADTQYF. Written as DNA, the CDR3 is TGTGCCAGCAGACGACAGGGGGGCGCAGATACGCAGTATTTT.